Listed below are T cell receptor beta chains from one sample, sequenced in a study of T cells in Graves' hyperthyroidism and ophthalmopathy. From the multiplex PCR reads, TCRdb called clonotypes with MiXCR, one entry per CDR3 protein. The table has hundreds of thousands of distinct CDR3 sequences, 38% seen once. The sequenced sample was blood. The receptors originated from a man between 18 and 29 years old with Graves' hyperthyroidism. CDR3s include the opening cysteine and the closing phenylalanine or tryptophan. A D gene is named only where the DNA matches it firmly. Clone size appears in some rows only: once, few, many, or a class for an expanded clone.

j_call d_call clone_size v_call cdr3_aa cdr3_nt
TRBJ2-7 NA many TRBV20-1 CSASRTPVTHYEQYF TGCAGTGCTAGTCGGACCCCCGTCACGCACTACGAGCAGTACTTC
TRBJ2-7 TRBD2 NA TRBV15 CATSLPLTSGRALSSYEQYF TGTGCCACCAGCCTTCCCTTGACTAGCGGGAGGGCCCTGAGCTCCTACGAGCAGTACTTC
TRBJ2-7 TRBD1 few TRBV3-1 CASSQAGTGDPYEQYF TGTGCCAGCAGCCAAGCCGGGACAGGGGATCCCTACGAGCAGTACTTC
TRBJ2-5 TRBD1 NA TRBV29-1 CSVEDSGTGGFEETQYF TGCAGCGTTGAAGATAGCGGGACAGGGGGCTTTGAGGAGACCCAGTACTTC
TRBJ2-5 NA many TRBV2 CAGGPPQETQYF TGTGCCGGGGGACCTCCCCAAGAGACCCAGTACTTC
TRBJ1-5 NA NA TRBV12-3/TRBV12-4 CASSFSRKLKNQPQHF TGTGCCAGCAGTTTCAGCAGAAAGTTAAAGAATCAGCCCCAGCATTTT
TRBJ2-7 NA many TRBV15 CATSSIDSPAYEQYF TGTGCCACCAGCTCCATAGACAGTCCCGCCTACGAGCAGTACTTC
TRBJ1-2 NA few TRBV12-5 CASGLGQVNYGYTF TGTGCTAGTGGTTTGGGACAGGTTAACTATGGCTACACCTTC
TRBJ1-3 NA once TRBV7-2 CASSIYLCSTKTGNTIYF NA
TRBJ2-5 NA once TRBV29-1 CSVEGGVKGTQYF TGCAGCGTTGAAGGTGGAGTGAAAGGGACCCAGTACTTC
TRBJ1-4 TRBD1 many TRBV20-1 CSAAGGSEEKLFF TGCAGTGCTGCAGGGGGGTCGGAGGAAAAACTGTTTTTT
TRBJ2-2 TRBD1 many TRBV2 CARQGQAGTGELFF TGTGCCAGGCAGGGACAGGCGGGTACCGGGGAGCTGTTTTTT
TRBJ1-6 TRBD1 NA TRBV4-1 CASSPRDREDSPLHF TGCGCCAGCAGCCCCCGGGACAGGGAGGATTCACCCCTCCACTTT
TRBJ2-7 NA NA TRBV10-3 CAIRAGTGKDSGSGYEQYF TGTGCCATCAGAGCGGGGACAGGGAAGGATAGCGGGAGTGGATACGAGCAGTACTTC
TRBJ2-7 NA few TRBV28 CATSGVTGEQYF TGTGCCACCTCAGGGGTAACCGGCGAGCAGTACTTC
TRBJ1-2 NA many TRBV7-9 CASSSPGTEGYTF TGTGCCAGCAGCTCCCCCGGGACTGAGGGCTACACCTTC
TRBJ1-6 TRBD1 NA TRBV10-3 CAISDETGENSPLHF TGTGCCATCAGTGACGAGACAGGGGAGAATTCACCCCTCCACTTT
TRBJ1-2 NA few TRBV10-3 CASSFDPNVYGYTF TGTGCCAGCAGTTTCGACCCAAACGTATATGGCTACACCTTC
TRBJ1-2 NA many TRBV29-1 CSVVETSYGYTF TGCAGCGTTGTAGAGACGTCCTATGGCTACACCTTC
TRBJ1-2 TRBD1 once TRBV29-1 CSLRDRGGGYTF TGCAGCCTCCGGGACAGGGGTGGTGGCTACACCTTC
TRBJ1-1 NA NA TRBV25-1 CASSQDGWGTEAFF TGTGCCAGCAGCCAAGACGGGTGGGGCACTGAAGCTTTCTTT
TRBJ2-2 TRBD2 NA TRBV10-3 CARPSGGAHASPTNTGELFF TGTGCCAGACCTAGCGGGGGGGCCCACGCGAGTCCCACGAACACCGGGGAGCTGTTTTTT
TRBJ2-2 NA few TRBV6-5 CASSYFRATGELFF TGTGCCAGCAGTTACTTCCGAGCCACCGGGGAGCTGTTTTTT
TRBJ2-7 TRBD1 NA TRBV7-2 CASSHWTGGAPYEQYF TGCGCCAGCAGCCACTGGACAGGGGGCGCTCCCTACGAGCAGTACTTC
TRBJ2-5 NA NA TRBV14 CANSHTETQYF TGTGCCAACAGCCATACGGAGACCCAGTACTTC
TRBJ1-2 TRBD1 NA TRBV6-1 CASTEQGINESYGYTF TGTGCCAGCACGGAACAGGGGATCAACGAGTCCTATGGCTACACCTTC
TRBJ2-5 TRBD2 NA TRBV12-3/TRBV12-4 CASSLAGGFQETQYF TGTGCCAGCAGTTTGGCGGGGGGGTTCCAAGAGACCCAGTACTTC
TRBJ2-5 NA NA TRBV29-1 CSVESGTNQETQYF TGCAGCGTTGAGTCCGGGACCAACCAAGAGACCCAGTACTTC
TRBJ1-5 TRBD1 NA TRBV11-1 CASSSSRTGTIQPQHF TGTGCCAGCAGTTCTAGTCGGACAGGGACGATCCAGCCCCAGCATTTT
TRBJ1-1 TRBD1 NA TRBV7-9 CASSTGGVGTEAFF TGTGCCAGCTCAACAGGGGGAGTAGGAACTGAAGCTTTCTTT
TRBJ2-5 TRBD1 NA TRBV20-1 CSAPGTGETQYF TGCAGTGCTCCCGGGACAGGGGAGACCCAGTACTTC